This T cell receptor beta chain emerged from a study of OX40 agonist ivuxolimab in advanced cancers. Study summary: Eligibility rules accepted prior anti-PD-1, anti-PD-L1 or anti-CTLA-4 therapy, and over 30% had some.

Study observations and caveats: CD8+ T cells were the subset that, on average, had more expanded clones than CD4+. By week 6 at 0.1 to 3.0 mg/kg, blood CD4+ and CD8+ T cells had expanded clonally.

Individuals having autoimmune disease history or systemic immunosuppression were not enrolled. V was pared by 4 bases and J by 7 bases, with 10 bases of the junction left unmatched. This CDR3 is 14 amino acids long. Per germline, CDR1 SGHDN and CDR2 FVKESK. Libraries were prepared by immunoSEQ multiplex PCR; TCRdb keeps only in-frame clonotypes and omits some of them. In the table there are 85,000 to 100,000 clones, around 85% of which are singletons. Comments on this clone: The antigen is unknown.

The TCR originated in an adult with an advanced solid tumor such as melanoma, head and neck, liver or kidney cancer. Sequences were derived from CD4+ or CD8+ T cells sorted from blood, sampled in a trial of the OX40 agonist ivuxolimab. The chain has TRBV14 and TRBJ2-7; 7 bases are shared with TRBD1. CDR3 coding DNA: TGTGCCAGCAGCCCCCAATGGACAGGAGAAGAGCAGTACTTC. The encoded protein is CASSPQWTGEEQYF. The entire variable domain, with the rest obtained from reference TRBV14 and TRBJ2-7, is as follows: EAGVTQFPSHSVIEKGQTVTLRCDPISGHDNLYWYRRVMGKEIKFLLHFVKESKQDESGMPNNRFLAERTGGTYSTLKVQPAELEDSGVYFCASSPQWTGEEQYFGPGTRLTVT.